The T cell receptor (beta chain) described here comes from a study of identical twins. Trimming stripped 3 bases from V and 9 bases from J, with 11 bases between. Per germline, CDR1 ENHRY and CDR2 SYGVKD. The CDR3 runs 12 residues. TCRdb ran MiXCR on the 5' RACE reads and lists one entry per CDR3 protein. Among 250,000 or so distinct CDR3 sequences listed, approximately 7% were seen once. This clonotype has a count of ten or more. Its antigen is currently unknown. General study results and limits: The models systematically underestimated how much out-of-frame TCR alpha was shared in monozygotic twins.

The data also belong to a second study, concerning yellow fever vaccine responses in identical twins. That report adds: Twins' vaccine T cell responses were reported to seem partly convergent and partly personalized.

The rearrangement joins TRBV10-3 to TRBJ1-1; D not resolved. The TCR was taken from a woman under 30 in good health. The sample was memory (CD45RO+) T cells sorted from blood. The CDR3 sequence is CAISEGPTKAFF. In nucleotides, the CDR3 is TGTGCCATCAGTGAAGGGCCAACTAAAGCTTTCTTT.